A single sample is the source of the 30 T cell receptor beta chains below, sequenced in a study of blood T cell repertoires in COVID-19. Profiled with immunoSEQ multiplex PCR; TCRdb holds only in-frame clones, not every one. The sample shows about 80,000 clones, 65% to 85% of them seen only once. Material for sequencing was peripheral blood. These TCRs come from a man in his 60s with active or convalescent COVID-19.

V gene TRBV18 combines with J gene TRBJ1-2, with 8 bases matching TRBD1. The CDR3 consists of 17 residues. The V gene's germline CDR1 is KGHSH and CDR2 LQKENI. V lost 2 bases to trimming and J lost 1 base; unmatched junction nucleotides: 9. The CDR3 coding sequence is TGTGCCAGCTCACCAGTGCAGGGGGCAATTGTTAACTATGGCTACACCTTC. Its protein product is CASSPVQGAIVNYGYTF.

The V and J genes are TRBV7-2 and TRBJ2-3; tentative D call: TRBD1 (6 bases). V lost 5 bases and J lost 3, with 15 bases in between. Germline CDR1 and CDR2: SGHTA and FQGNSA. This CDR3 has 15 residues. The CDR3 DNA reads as TGTGCCAGCAGCCCATCAGGACAGCTTACAGATACGCAGTATTTT. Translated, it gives CASSPSGQLTDTQYF.

For the CDR3, the DNA is TGTGCCAGCCTTCCGAACCCAGACAGGACCGCTTTCTTT. Translation gives CASLPNPDRTAFF. The chain is built from TRBV28 and TRBJ1-1; possibly TRBD1 for D (6 bases). V shed 8 bases and J shed 11 bases, with 21 bases lying between them. Germline CDR1 is MDHEN and CDR2 is SYDVKM. This CDR3 spans 13 amino acids.

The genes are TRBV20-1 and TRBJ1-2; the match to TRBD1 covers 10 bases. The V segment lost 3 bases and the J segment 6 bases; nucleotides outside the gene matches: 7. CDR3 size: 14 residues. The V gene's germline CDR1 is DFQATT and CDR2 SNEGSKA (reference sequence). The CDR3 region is CSASPTGGADGYTF. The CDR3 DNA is TGCAGTGCTAGTCCGACAGGGGGCGCGGATGGCTACACCTTC.

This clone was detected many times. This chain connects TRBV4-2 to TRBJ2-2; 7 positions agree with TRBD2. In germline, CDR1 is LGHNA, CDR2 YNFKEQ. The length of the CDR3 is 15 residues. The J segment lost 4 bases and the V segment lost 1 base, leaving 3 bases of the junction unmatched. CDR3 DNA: TGTGCCAGCAGCCAAGGGACTAGTTCCACCGGGGAGCTGTTTTTT. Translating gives CASSQGTSSTGELFF.

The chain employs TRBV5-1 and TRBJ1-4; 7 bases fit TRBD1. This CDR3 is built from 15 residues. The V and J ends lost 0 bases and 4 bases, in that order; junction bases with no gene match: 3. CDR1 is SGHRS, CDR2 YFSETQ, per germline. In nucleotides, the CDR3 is TGCGCCAGCAGCTTGGGCCGACAGGGTAATGAAAAACTGTTTTTT. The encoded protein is CASSLGRQGNEKLFF. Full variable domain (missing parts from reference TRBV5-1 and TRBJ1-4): KAGVTQTPRYLIKTRGQQVTLSCSPISGHRSVSWYQQTPGQGLQFLFEYFSETQRNKGNFPGRFSGRQFSNSRSEMNVSTLELGDSALYLCASSLGRQGNEKLFFGSGTQLSVL.

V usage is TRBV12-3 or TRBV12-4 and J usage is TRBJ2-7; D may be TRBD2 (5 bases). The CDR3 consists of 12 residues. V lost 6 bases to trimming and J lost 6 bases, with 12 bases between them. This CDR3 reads CASSSLVAEQYF. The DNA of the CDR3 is TGTGCCAGCAGCTCACTAGTGGCCGAGCAGTACTTC.

In DNA, the CDR3 is TGTGCCAGCAGCTTATTATTGACTTCTAGCTATGGCTACACCTTC. It encodes CASSLLLTSSYGYTF. The rearrangement joins TRBV5-8 to TRBJ1-2; D gene unclear. V dropped 2 bases and J dropped 4 bases, with 15 bases sitting between them. This CDR3 has 15 residues. Looked up from germline, CDR1 is SGHTS and CDR2 is YDEGEE.

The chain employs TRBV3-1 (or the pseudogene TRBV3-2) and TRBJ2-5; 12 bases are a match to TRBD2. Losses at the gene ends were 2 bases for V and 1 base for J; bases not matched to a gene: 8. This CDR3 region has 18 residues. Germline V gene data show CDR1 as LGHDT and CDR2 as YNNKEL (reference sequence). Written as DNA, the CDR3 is TGTGCCAGCAGCCAACCTCTTTGGACTAGCGGGGTCCAAGAGACCCAGTACTTC. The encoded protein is CASSQPLWTSGVQETQYF.

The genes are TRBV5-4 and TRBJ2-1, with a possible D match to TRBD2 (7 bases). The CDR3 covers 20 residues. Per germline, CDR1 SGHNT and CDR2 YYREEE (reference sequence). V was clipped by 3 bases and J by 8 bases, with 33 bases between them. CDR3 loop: CASSSSLRTLRRGPWDEQFF. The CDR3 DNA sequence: TGTGCCAGCAGCTCCTCACTTCGGACCCTTCGGCGGGGGCCTTGGGATGAGCAGTTCTTC.

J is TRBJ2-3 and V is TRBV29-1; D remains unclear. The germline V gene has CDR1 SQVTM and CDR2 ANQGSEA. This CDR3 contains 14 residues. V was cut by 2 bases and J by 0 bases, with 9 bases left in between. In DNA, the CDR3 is TGCAGCGTTGAAAAACAGTCTAGCACAGATACGCAGTATTTT. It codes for CSVEKQSSTDTQYF.

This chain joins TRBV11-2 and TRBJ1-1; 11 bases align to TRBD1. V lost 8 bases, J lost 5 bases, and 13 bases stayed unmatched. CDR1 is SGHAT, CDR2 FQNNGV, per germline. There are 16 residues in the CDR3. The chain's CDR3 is CASVLRGTGGGTEAFF. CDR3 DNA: TGTGCCAGCGTTCTCCGGGGGACAGGGGGTGGGACTGAAGCTTTCTTT.

The CDR3 DNA sequence: TGCAGCGTTGAAGTTAGCGGGGGCACAGATACGCAGTATTTT. It specifies CSVEVSGGTDTQYF. The chain combines TRBV29-1 with TRBJ2-3, with TRBD2 matching 8 bases. Germline CDR1 is SQVTM and CDR2 is ANQGSEA. The junction had 1 base not matched to a gene; V was cut back by 1 base and J by 1 base. CDR3 length: 14 amino acids.

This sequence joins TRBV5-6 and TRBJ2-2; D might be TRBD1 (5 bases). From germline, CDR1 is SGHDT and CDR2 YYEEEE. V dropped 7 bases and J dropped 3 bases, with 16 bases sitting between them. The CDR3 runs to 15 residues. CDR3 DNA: TGTGCCAGCGGATGGGGCCCAGGGCACACCGGGGAGCTGTTTTTT. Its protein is CASGWGPGHTGELFF.

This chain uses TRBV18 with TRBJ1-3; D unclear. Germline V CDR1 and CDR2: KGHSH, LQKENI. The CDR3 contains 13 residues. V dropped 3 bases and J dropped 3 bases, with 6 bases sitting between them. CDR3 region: CASSPTSGNTIYF. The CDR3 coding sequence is TGTGCCAGCTCACCCACAAGTGGAAACACCATATATTTT.

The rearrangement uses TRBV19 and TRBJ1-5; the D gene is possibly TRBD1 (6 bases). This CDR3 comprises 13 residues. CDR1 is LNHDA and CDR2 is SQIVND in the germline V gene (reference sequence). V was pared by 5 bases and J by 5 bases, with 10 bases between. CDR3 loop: CASSGGMDQPQHF. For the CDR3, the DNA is TGTGCCAGTAGTGGGGGCATGGATCAGCCCCAGCATTTT.

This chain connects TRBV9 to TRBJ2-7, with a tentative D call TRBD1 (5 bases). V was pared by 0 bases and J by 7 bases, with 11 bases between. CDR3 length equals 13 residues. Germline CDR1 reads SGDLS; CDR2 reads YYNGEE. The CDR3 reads CASSVDQGGEQYF. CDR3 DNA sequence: TGTGCCAGCAGCGTAGATCAGGGTGGTGAGCAGTACTTC.

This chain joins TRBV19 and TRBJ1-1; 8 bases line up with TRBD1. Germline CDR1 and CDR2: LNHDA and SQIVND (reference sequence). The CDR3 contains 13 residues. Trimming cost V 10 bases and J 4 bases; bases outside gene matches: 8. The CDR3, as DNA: TGTGCCACCAGAGGACAGGGCTTCACTGAAGCTTTCTTT. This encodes CATRGQGFTEAFF.

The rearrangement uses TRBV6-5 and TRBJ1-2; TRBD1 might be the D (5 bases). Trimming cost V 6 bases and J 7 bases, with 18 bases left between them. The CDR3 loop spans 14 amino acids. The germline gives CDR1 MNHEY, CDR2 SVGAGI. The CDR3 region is CASSPWQGDGGYTF. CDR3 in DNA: TGTGCCAGCAGCCCCTGGCAAGGGGATGGTGGCTACACCTTC.

CDR3 in DNA: TGTGCCAGCAGCCCGCGGACAGGGAGGGAGACCCAGTACTTC. This encodes CASSPRTGRETQYF. This rearrangement joins TRBV9 to TRBJ2-5; 8 bases fit TRBD1. With V trimmed by 4 bases and J by 5 bases, 7 bases remained unmatched. The CDR3 is made up of 14 amino acids. Germline CDR1 and CDR2: SGDLS and YYNGEE.

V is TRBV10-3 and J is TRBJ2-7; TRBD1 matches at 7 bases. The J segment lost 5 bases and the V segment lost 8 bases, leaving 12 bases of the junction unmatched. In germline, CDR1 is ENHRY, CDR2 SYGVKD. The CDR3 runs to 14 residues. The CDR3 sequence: CAISRQGSDHEQYF. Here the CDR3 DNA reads TGTGCCATCTCACGACAGGGTAGCGACCACGAGCAGTACTTC.

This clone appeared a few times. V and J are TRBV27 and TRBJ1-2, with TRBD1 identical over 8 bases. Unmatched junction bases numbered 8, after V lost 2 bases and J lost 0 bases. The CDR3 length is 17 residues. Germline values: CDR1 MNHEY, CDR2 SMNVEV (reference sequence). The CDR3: CASSLRMGQVSNYGYTF. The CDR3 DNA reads TGTGCCAGCAGTTTAAGGATGGGACAGGTGTCTAACTATGGCTACACCTTC.

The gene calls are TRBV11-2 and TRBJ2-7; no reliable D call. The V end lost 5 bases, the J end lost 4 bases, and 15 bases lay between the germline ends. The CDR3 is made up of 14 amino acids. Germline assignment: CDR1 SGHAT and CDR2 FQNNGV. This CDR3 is CASSPTWRSYEQYF. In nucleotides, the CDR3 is TGTGCCAGCAGCCCTACGTGGAGATCTTACGAGCAGTACTTC.

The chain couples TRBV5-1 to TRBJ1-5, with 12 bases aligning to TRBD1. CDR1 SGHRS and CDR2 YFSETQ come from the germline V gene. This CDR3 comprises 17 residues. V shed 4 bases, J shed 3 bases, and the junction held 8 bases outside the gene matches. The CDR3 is CASSRRDRGQSNQPQHF. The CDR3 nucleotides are TGCGCCAGCAGCCGCCGGGACAGGGGGCAATCCAATCAGCCCCAGCATTTT.

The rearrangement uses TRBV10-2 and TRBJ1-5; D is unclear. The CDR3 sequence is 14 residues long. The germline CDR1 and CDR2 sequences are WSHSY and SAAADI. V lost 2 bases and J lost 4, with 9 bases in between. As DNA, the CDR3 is TGCGCCAGCAGTGAGACTACACGAAATCAGCCCCAGCATTTT. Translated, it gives CASSETTRNQPQHF.

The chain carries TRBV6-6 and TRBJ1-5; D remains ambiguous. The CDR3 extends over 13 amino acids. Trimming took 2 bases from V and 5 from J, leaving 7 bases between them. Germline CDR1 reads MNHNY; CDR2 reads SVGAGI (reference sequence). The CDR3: CASSYQVDQPQHF. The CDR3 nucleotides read TGTGCCAGCAGTTACCAGGTGGATCAGCCCCAGCATTTT.

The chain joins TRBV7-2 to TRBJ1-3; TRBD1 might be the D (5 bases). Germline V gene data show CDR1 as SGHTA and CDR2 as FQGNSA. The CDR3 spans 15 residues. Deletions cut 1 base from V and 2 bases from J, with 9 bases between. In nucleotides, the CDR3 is TGTGCCAGCAGCTTAGAGACAGTCACTGGAAACACCATATATTTT. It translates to CASSLETVTGNTIYF. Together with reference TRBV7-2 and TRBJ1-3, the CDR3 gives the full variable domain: GAGVSQSPSNKVTEKGKDVELRCDPISGHTALYWYRQSLGQGLEFLIYFQGNSAPDKSGLPSDRFSAERTGGSVSTLTIQRTQQEDSAVYLCASSLETVTGNTIYFGEGSWLTVV.

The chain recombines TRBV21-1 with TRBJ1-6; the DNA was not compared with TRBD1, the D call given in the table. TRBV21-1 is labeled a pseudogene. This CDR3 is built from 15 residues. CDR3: CASSKGDRRHSPLHF. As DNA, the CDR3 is TGTGCCAGCAGCAAAGGCGACAGGAGACATTCACCCCTCCACTTT.

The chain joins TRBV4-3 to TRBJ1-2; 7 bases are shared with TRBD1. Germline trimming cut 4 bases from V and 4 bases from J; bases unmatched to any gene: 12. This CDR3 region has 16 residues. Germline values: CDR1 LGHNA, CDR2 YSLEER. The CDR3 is CASSRENLGQFYGYTF. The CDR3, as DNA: TGCGCCAGCAGCCGCGAAAACCTGGGACAGTTCTATGGCTACACCTTC.

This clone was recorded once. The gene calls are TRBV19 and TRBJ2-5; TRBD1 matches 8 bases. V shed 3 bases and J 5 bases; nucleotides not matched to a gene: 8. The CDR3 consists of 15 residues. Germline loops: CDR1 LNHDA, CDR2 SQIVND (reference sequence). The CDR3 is CASSMAQGAWETQYF. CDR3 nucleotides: TGTGCCAGTAGTATGGCCCAGGGGGCCTGGGAGACCCAGTACTTC.